The 27 T cell receptor beta chains reported below all come from one sample, sequenced in a study of blood T cell repertoires in COVID-19. Sequencing was performed with immunoSEQ multiplex PCR; in TCRdb, only in-frame clones are kept and a portion is missing. Among 200,000 to 300,000 clones listed, more than 75% were seen once. Sequencing was carried out using peripheral blood. The receptors here all came from a woman aged 40 to 55 who had recovered from COVID-19.

The CDR3 loop is CASSLGDRVNSPLHF. The CDR3 DNA is TGTGCCAGCAGCTTGGGGGACAGAGTAAATTCACCCCTCCACTTT. This sequence joins TRBV7-2 and TRBJ1-6; 7 positions agree with TRBD1. The CDR3 covers 15 residues. V lost 3 bases to trimming and J lost 7 bases; unmatched junction nucleotides: 6. The germline V gene has CDR1 SGHTA and CDR2 FQGNSA.

The chain combines TRBV7-9 with TRBJ1-2, with no clear D. The germline V gene encodes CDR1 SEHNR and CDR2 FQNEAQ (reference sequence). Between the trimmed V and J ends, which lost 2 bases and 3 bases, there was a span of 13 bases. The CDR3 spans 15 residues. The chain's CDR3 is CASSLQSGFDYGYTF. The CDR3 DNA sequence: TGTGCCAGCAGCTTACAATCGGGGTTCGACTATGGCTACACCTTC.

Points on this clone: Mismatch with germline at one junction end may stem from a read error. Other DNA sequences in the same sample also yield this CDR3. This chain uses TRBV5-5 with TRBJ1-2; D unresolved. This CDR3 is built from 15 residues. The germline V gene encodes CDR1 SGHKS and CDR2 YYEKEE (reference sequence). This CDR3 is CASSLDRGAGYGYTF. The DNA for the CDR3 is TGTGCCAGCAGCTTGGATCGGGGTGCGGGATATGGCTACACCTTT. The full variable domain, its missing parts supplied by reference TRBV5-5 and TRBJ1-2, is DAGVTQSPTHLIKTRGQQVTLRCSPISGHKSVSWYQQVLGQGPQFIFQYYEKEERGRGNFPDRFSARQFPNYSSELNVNALLLGDSALYLCASSLDRGAGYGYTFGSGTRLTVV.

V usage is TRBV5-1 and J usage is TRBJ2-1; TRBD2 agrees at 13 bases. J lost 10 bases, V lost 6 bases, and 16 bases had no gene match. This CDR3 comprises 17 residues. Looked up from germline, CDR1 is SGHRS and CDR2 is YFSETQ. The CDR3 spells CASKGGSGLAGEGEQFF. The CDR3 nucleotides read TGCGCCAGCAAGGGAGGATCCGGACTAGCGGGAGAGGGGGAGCAGTTCTTC.

The chain employs TRBV14 and TRBJ1-3; D gene uncertain. The germline V and J ends were trimmed by 4 bases and 2 bases, with 12 bases remaining between them. The CDR3 extends over 15 amino acids. Germline CDR1 is SGHDN and CDR2 is FVKESK. DNA of the CDR3: TGTGCCAGCAGCCCCCTGGGGAGGGCTGGAAACACCATATATTTT. Encoded protein: CASSPLGRAGNTIYF.

This clone was seen a few times. The rearrangement uses TRBV6-5 and TRBJ2-1; TRBD1 matches at 9 bases. This CDR3 has 13 amino acids. The V gene's germline CDR1 is MNHEY and CDR2 SVGAGI. J lost 5 bases, V lost 7 bases, and 3 bases had no gene match. The CDR3 bases are TGTGCCAGCACCGACAGGGGGGACAATGAGCAGTTCTTC. It is translated as CASTDRGDNEQFF.

The CDR3 is CATSQGGGANTGELFF. CDR3 in DNA: TGTGCCACCAGCCAAGGGGGTGGGGCGAACACCGGGGAGCTGTTTTTT. J is TRBJ2-2 and V is TRBV24-1; D is perhaps TRBD1 (6 bases). V was shortened by 7 bases and J by 0 bases, with 14 bases between the two germline ends. Germline V lookup: CDR1 KGHDR, CDR2 SFDVKD. This CDR3 has 16 residues.

This sequence joins TRBV5-1 and TRBJ1-2; 10 nucleotides match TRBD1. CDR3 size: 14 residues. With V trimmed by 5 bases and J by 5 bases, 6 bases remained unmatched. The germline V gene encodes CDR1 SGHRS and CDR2 YFSETQ. The CDR3 loop reads CASSRGQGGYGYTF. CDR3 bases: TGCGCCAGCAGTCGTGGACAGGGGGGGTATGGCTACACCTTC.

This clone occurred a few times. This chain connects TRBV6-2 or TRBV6-3 to TRBJ1-5; D unresolved. Trimming took off 3 bases at V and 0 bases at J, with 12 bases between the two ends. CDR1 is MNHEY and CDR2 is SVGEGT in the germline V gene. This CDR3 region has 16 residues. The CDR3 protein is CASSYTRRYSNQPQHF. The CDR3 coding sequence is TGTGCCAGCAGTTATACCCGCAGGTATAGCAATCAGCCCCAGCATTTT.

This clone was picked up a small number of times. V is TRBV19 and J is TRBJ1-2; 9 positions agree with TRBD1. Germline CDR1 LNHDA, CDR2 SQIVND (reference sequence). J was trimmed by 7 bases and V by 9 bases; bases with no gene match: 6. The CDR3 is made up of 12 amino acids. The DNA of the CDR3 is TGTGCCAGCCGGGACAGGGTGGGTGGCTACACCTTC. It encodes CASRDRVGGYTF.

This clone was picked up one time. This chain connects TRBV18 to TRBJ1-2; 10 nucleotides match TRBD1. With V trimmed by 3 bases and J by 7 bases, 5 bases remained unmatched. Per germline, CDR1 KGHSH and CDR2 LQKENI. The CDR3 is 14 amino acids. The CDR3 sequence: CASSPGQGLGGYTF. The CDR3 bases are TGTGCCAGCTCACCGGGACAGGGGCTAGGTGGCTACACCTTC.

The chain links TRBV7-3 to TRBJ1-3; D might be TRBD1 (5 bases). CDR3 length: 15 residues. Per the germline V gene, CDR1 is SGHTA and CDR2 is FQGTGA. The ends were cut back, 5 bases at V and 1 base at J, with 12 bases in the middle. The CDR3 DNA reads as TGTGCCAGCAGCCGTGCCCCAGGGTCTGGAAACACCATATATTTT. Protein sequence: CASSRAPGSGNTIYF.

The rearrangement links TRBV6-5 to TRBJ1-1; D is perhaps TRBD1 (6 bases). The CDR3 loop spans 16 amino acids. CDR1 MNHEY and CDR2 SVGAGI come from the germline V gene. V lost 0 bases to trimming and J lost 4 bases, with 15 bases between them. CDR3 nucleotide sequence: TGTGCCAGCAGTTACTCGACGGGGGGCGCGGGCACTGAAGCTTTCTTT. This translates into CASSYSTGGAGTEAFF.

The V call is TRBV2, the J call TRBJ2-5; D uncertain. V shed 4 bases and J shed 2 bases, with 14 bases lying between them. Germline V CDR1 and CDR2: SNHLY, FYNNEI. This CDR3 is built from 15 residues. The CDR3 reads CASSADPEPQETQYF. Here the CDR3 DNA reads TGTGCCAGCAGTGCAGATCCTGAACCACAAGAGACCCAGTACTTC.

The chain joins TRBV5-1 to TRBJ1-5; 7 nucleotides line up with TRBD1. The CDR3 consists of 15 residues. The V gene end was trimmed by 0 bases and the J gene end by 5 bases; junction bases not matched to a gene: 5. From germline, CDR1 is SGHRS and CDR2 YFSETQ. As DNA, the CDR3 is TGCGCCAGCAGCTTGGGGCCAGGGGGGTATCAGCCCCAGCATTTT. It specifies CASSLGPGGYQPQHF.

The chain recombines TRBV11-2 with TRBJ2-7; TRBD1 is a possible D gene (6 bases). Looked up from germline, CDR1 is SGHAT and CDR2 is FQNNGV. Trimming cost V 9 bases and J 5 bases, with 17 bases left between them. The CDR3 runs to 13 residues. The CDR3 DNA reads TGTGCCAGTTCCCAGGGGCCCCCGGACGAGCAGTACGTC. It codes for CASSQGPPDEQYV.

About this clone: The conserved final phenylalanine or tryptophan is absent from the CDR3, which likely points to a read error. The limits of the CDR3 on the DNA are not certain, so only TCRdb's listed CDR3 is given. The CDR3 protein is CASSPGGPQG. The chain recombines TRBV21-1 with TRBJ1-1; the table's D gene call, TRBD1, was not cross checked with the DNA. TRBV21-1 is a recognized pseudogene. The CDR3 numbers 10 amino acids, ends counted.

The table lists this clone with a count of one. The chain links TRBV11-3 to TRBJ1-1; weak D call: TRBD1 (6 bases). The V gene's germline CDR1 is SGHNT and CDR2 YENEEA. The CDR3 runs to 17 residues. Trimming stripped 5 bases from V and 1 base from J, with 20 bases between. CDR3 amino acids: CASSQGGGQGGNTEAFF. The DNA of the CDR3 is TGTGCCAGCAGCCAAGGCGGGGGGCAGGGTGGGAACACTGAAGCTTTCTTT.

The chain links TRBV6-5 to TRBJ1-4; 8 nucleotides agree with TRBD1. Germline V CDR1 and CDR2: MNHEY, SVGAGI. This CDR3 region has 15 residues. Trimming cost V 6 bases and J 7 bases; bases outside gene matches: 10. In nucleotides, the CDR3 is TGTGCCAGCAGCCCCGCAGGGGGCTCGGGTGAAAAACTGTTTTTT. This encodes CASSPAGGSGEKLFF.

This chain uses TRBV5-4 with TRBJ2-7, with TRBD1 as a possible D gene (6 bases). Germline lookup yields CDR1 SGHNT and CDR2 YYREEE (reference sequence). Trimming shortened V by 3 bases and J by 2 bases, and 12 bases separated the two germline ends. The CDR3 length is 14 residues. CDR3 residues: CASSSSGGPYEQYF. As DNA, the CDR3 is TGTGCCAGCAGCTCTTCTGGGGGCCCCTACGAGCAGTACTTC.

The chain uses TRBV19 and TRBJ2-1; 11 nucleotides align to TRBD2. This CDR3 contains 17 residues. In germline, CDR1 is LNHDA, CDR2 SQIVND (reference sequence). The V gene end was trimmed by 5 bases and the J gene end by 7 bases; junction bases not matched to a gene: 13. Here the CDR3 DNA reads TGTGCCAGTAGTGCGGGGATAGCGGGAGGGTTGTGGAATGAGCAGTTCTTC. Amino acid sequence: CASSAGIAGGLWNEQFF.

The V and J genes are TRBV6-5 and TRBJ1-5; 9 bases are a match to TRBD1. CDR1 is MNHEY and CDR2 is SVGAGI in the germline V gene. The CDR3 sequence is 15 residues long. V trimming: 10 bases; J trimming: 4 bases; junction bases outside the gene matches: 11. The CDR3: CATDPGQGRNQPQHF. The CDR3 DNA is TGTGCCACTGACCCGGGACAGGGCCGGAATCAGCCCCAGCATTTT.

This clone was detected once. V is TRBV6-6 and J is TRBJ1-1, with 7 bases identical to TRBD1. The CDR3 length is 11 residues. Germline assignment: CDR1 MNHNY and CDR2 SVGAGI (reference sequence). Trimming at V came to 8 bases and at J to 8 bases, leaving 5 bases not matched to a gene. The CDR3 DNA sequence: TGTGCCAGCCGGATAGGGGGCGAAGCTTTCTTT. This gives the protein CASRIGGEAFF.

The chain is built from TRBV7-7 and TRBJ1-1, with D uncertain. The V end lost 5 bases, the J end lost 2 bases, and 9 bases lay between the germline ends. Germline CDR1 SSHAT, CDR2 FNYEAQ (reference sequence). The CDR3 runs to 13 residues. The CDR3 coding sequence is TGTGCCAGCAGCCGGGTCCTTAACACTGAAGCTTTCTTT. Amino acid sequence: CASSRVLNTEAFF. Full variable domain (missing parts from reference TRBV7-7 and TRBJ1-1): GAGVSQSPRYKVTKRGQDVTLRCDPISSHATLYWYQQALGQGPEFLTYFNYEAQPDKSGLPSDRFSAERPEGSISTLTIQRTEQRDSAMYRCASSRVLNTEAFFGQGTRLTVV.

The rearrangement joins TRBV24-1 to TRBJ1-5, with 7 bases aligning to TRBD1. V gave up 4 bases and J gave up 5 bases; unmatched junction bases: 7. Per the germline V gene, CDR1 is KGHDR and CDR2 is SFDVKD. The CDR3 sequence is 15 residues long. The CDR3 nucleotides read TGTGCCACCAGTGACTCGACAGGGACCCATCAGCCCCAGCATTTT. Protein: CATSDSTGTHQPQHF.

This chain connects TRBV7-2 to TRBJ1-6; 10 nucleotides align to TRBD1. The V and J ends lost 6 bases and 9 bases, in that order; junction bases with no gene match: 8. The CDR3 sequence is 15 residues long. Germline V lookup: CDR1 SGHTA, CDR2 FQGNSA. CDR3 residues: CASRPGTGAGSPLHF. CDR3 sequence (DNA): TGTGCCAGCAGGCCCGGGACAGGGGCGGGTTCACCCCTCCACTTT. The full variable domain, its missing parts supplied by reference TRBV7-2 and TRBJ1-6, is GAGVSQSPSNKVTEKGKDVELRCDPISGHTALYWYRQSLGQGLEFLIYFQGNSAPDKSGLPSDRFSAERTGGSVSTLTIQRTQQEDSAVYLCASRPGTGAGSPLHFGNGTRLTVT.

The chain carries TRBV15 and TRBJ2-7; D possibly corresponds to TRBD1 (6 bases). Germline V gene sequence: CDR1 LNHNV, CDR2 YYDKDF (reference sequence). V was shortened by 5 bases and J by 7 bases, with 18 bases between the two germline ends. The CDR3 consists of 14 residues. The chain's CDR3 is CATSGGRPPIEQYF. As DNA, the CDR3 is TGTGCCACCAGCGGGGGCAGGCCCCCCATAGAGCAGTACTTC.